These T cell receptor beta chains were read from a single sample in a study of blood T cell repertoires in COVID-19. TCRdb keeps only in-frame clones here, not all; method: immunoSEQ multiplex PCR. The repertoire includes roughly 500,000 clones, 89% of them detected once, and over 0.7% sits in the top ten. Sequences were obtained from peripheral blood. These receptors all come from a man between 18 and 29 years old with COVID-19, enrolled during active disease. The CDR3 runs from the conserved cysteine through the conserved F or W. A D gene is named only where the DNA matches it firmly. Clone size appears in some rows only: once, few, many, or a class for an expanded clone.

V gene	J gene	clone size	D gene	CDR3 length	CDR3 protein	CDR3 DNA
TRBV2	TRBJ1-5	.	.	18	CASSEAAGPLGRNQPQHF	TGTGCCAGCAGTGAAGCGGCGGGGCCCCTCGGGCGAAATCAGCCCCAGCATTTT
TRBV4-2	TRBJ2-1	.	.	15	CASSQGTDPYNEQFF	TGTGCCAGCAGCCAAGGGACTGACCCCTACAATGAGCAGTTCTTC
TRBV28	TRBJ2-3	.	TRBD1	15	CASSSPGQGPDTQYF	TGTGCCAGCAGTTCCCCCGGACAGGGTCCAGATACGCAGTATTTT
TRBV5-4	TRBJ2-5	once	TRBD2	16	CASSLKVGGPSETQYF	TGTGCCAGCAGCTTGAAAGTGGGAGGGCCTAGCGAGACCCAGTACTTC
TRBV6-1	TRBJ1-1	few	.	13	CASSERQLTEAFF	TGTGCCAGCAGTGAAAGACAGCTCACTGAAGCTTTCTTT
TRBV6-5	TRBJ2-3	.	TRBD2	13	CAIPGLATDTQYF	TGTGCCATACCGGGACTAGCGACAGATACGCAGTATTTT
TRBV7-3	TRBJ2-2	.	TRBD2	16	CASSLAGARSTGELFF	TGTGCCAGCAGTCTCGCGGGAGCCCGATCGACCGGGGAGCTGTTTTTT
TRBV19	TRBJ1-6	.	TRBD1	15	CASSMGDRGNSPLHF	TGTGCCAGTAGTATGGGGGACAGGGGTAATTCACCCCTCCACTTT
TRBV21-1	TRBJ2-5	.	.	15	CASSKVEGGIETQYF	TGTGCCAGCAGCAAAGTTGAGGGAGGGATAGAGACCCAGTACTTC
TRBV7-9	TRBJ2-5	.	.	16	CASSLWADSPQETQYF	TGTGCCAGCAGCTTATGGGCGGACAGTCCCCAAGAGACCCAGTACTTC
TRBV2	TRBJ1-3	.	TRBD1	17	CASSESRDRVTGNTIYF	TGTGCCAGCAGTGAATCAAGGGACAGGGTGACAGGAAACACCATATATTTT
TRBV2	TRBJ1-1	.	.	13	CASSELGDTEAFF	TGTGCCAGCAGTGAACTAGGGGACACTGAAGCTTTCTTT
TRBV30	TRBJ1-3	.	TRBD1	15	CAWSRPGQGSQSIYF	TGTGCCTGGAGTCGCCCGGGACAGGGGTCTCAGTCCATATATTTT
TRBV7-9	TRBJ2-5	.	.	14	CASSLTQGYETQYF	TGTGCCAGCAGCTTAACACAGGGCTATGAGACCCAGTACTTC
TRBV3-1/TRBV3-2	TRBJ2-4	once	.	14	CASSQGGMKNIQYF	TGTGCCAGCAGCCAAGGGGGCATGAAAAACATTCAGTACTTC
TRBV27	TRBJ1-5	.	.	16	CASSFSWERENQPQHF	TGTGCCAGCAGTTTTTCATGGGAGAGGGAAAATCAGCCCCAGCATTTT
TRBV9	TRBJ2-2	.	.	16	CASSVASRAGTGELFF	TGTGCCAGCAGCGTAGCTTCCAGGGCGGGAACCGGGGAGCTGTTTTTT
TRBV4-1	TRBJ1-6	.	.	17	CASSQVVVLPSDSPLHF	TGCGCCAGCAGCCAAGTCGTAGTACTCCCGAGCGATTCACCCCTCCACTTT
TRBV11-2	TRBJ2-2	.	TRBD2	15	CASSRGLVNTGELFF	TGTGCCAGCAGCCGTGGACTAGTGAACACCGGGGAGCTGTTTTTT